This T cell receptor (beta chain) was captured in a study of cytomegalovirus exposure and HLA in healthy donors. The V segment lost 6 bases and the J segment 10 bases; nucleotides outside the gene matches: 14. The CDR3 is 14 amino acids. Germline V gives CDR1 SNHLY, CDR2 FYNNEI. The PCR made use of 60 Vbeta and 13 Jbeta primers. The repertoire was sequenced with immunoSEQ multiplex PCR; TCRdb's copy has only in-frame clones and lacks some. Here the sample spans about 97,000 clones, 83% being singletons. The rearrangement uses TRBV2 and TRBJ1-1, with 7 nucleotides matching TRBD1. The sample comprised PBMCs. The receptor's source is a man aged 35-49 years in good health and CMV-seronegative. The CDR3 nucleotides read TGTGCCAGCAGCGACCAGGACAGGTCTTTGATAGCTTTCTTT. It translates to CASSDQDRSLIAFF.